This TCR beta chain was obtained from a study of Graves' ophthalmopathy and Graves' hyperthyroidism. Study at large: Stable hyperthyroid donors showed no ophthalmopathy during 18 months follow-up.

Trimming removed 4 bases from V and 0 bases from J; junction bases left unmatched: 6. The CDR3 has 17 amino acids. Germline CDR1 is SQVTM and CDR2 is ANQGSEA. General study points: A model built from 13 signatures distinguished ophthalmopathy from stable hyperthyroidism with about 90% sensitivity and about 80% specificity.

Other autoimmune disease, uncontrolled infection, pregnancy and lactation led to exclusion. As diagnostic evidence, clinical symptoms, serum thyroxine, TRAb, thyroid ultrasound and orbital computed tomography were relied upon. RNA transcripts were the source from which TCR beta CDR3 regions were amplified. Second-round multiplex PCR came after a first-round RT-PCR that employed HTBI primers. One entry per CDR3 protein results from TCRdb running MiXCR on the multiplex PCR reads. Of a few hundred thousand distinct CDR3 sequences in the sample, about two fifths are singletons; the top ten hold about 4.2%. Regarding this clonotype: Its antigen remains unknown.

J is TRBJ2-6 and V is TRBV29-1; 10 positions match TRBD1. Sequenced sample: peripheral blood or thyroid tissue (not recorded which). This sequence originates from an adult man with Graves' hyperthyroidism. The CDR3 DNA reads as TGCAGCGTTGGCTGGGGACAGGGGAGCTCTGGGGCCAACGTCCTGACTTTC. As protein: CSVGWGQGSSGANVLTF.